The present T cell receptor beta chain was sequenced within a study of blood T cell repertoires in COVID-19. For the study at large: T cells, B-cell-depleted T cells, or PBMCs provided the cDNA or gDNA that served as material.

CDR3 length: 17 amino acids. Germline V gives CDR1 SGHDN, CDR2 FVKESK. Trimming cost V 3 bases and J 1 base; bases outside gene matches: 10. Study processing details: Amplifying reference gene primers gave estimates of nucleated cell counts. The repertoire was sequenced with immunoSEQ multiplex PCR; TCRdb's copy has only in-frame clones and lacks some. V and J calls and clone size come straight from that table; D and trimming were deduced from the DNA. The data hold 200,000 to 250,000 clones, with 85% to 90% observed a single time. The rearrangement joins TRBV14 to TRBJ1-1, with 8 bases lining up with TRBD1. Material: peripheral blood. The clonotype comes from a man between 45 and 60 years old with acute or convalescent COVID-19. The chain's CDR3 is CASSHLGQGASNTEAFF. The DNA of the CDR3 is TGTGCCAGCAGCCACCTCGGACAGGGAGCTTCGAACACTGAAGCTTTCTTT.